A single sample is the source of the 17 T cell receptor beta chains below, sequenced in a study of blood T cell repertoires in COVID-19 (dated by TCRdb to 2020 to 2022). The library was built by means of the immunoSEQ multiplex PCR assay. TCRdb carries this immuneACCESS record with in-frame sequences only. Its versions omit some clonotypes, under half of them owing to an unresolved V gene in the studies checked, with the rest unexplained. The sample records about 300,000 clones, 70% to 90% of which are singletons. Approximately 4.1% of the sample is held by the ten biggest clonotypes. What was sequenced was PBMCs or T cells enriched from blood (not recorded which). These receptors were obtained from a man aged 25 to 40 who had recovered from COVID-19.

CDR3 loop: CASSPTPAGVVGELFF. Here the CDR3 DNA reads TGTGCCAGCAGCCCAACACCAGCGGGAGTGGTCGGGGAGCTGTTTTTT. The V call is TRBV7-9, the J call TRBJ2-2; TRBD2 agrees at 8 bases. The V gene end was trimmed by 5 bases and the J gene end by 7 bases; junction bases not matched to a gene: 12. Germline lookup yields CDR1 SEHNR and CDR2 FQNEAQ (reference sequence). This CDR3 has 16 residues. The whole variable domain, filled in from reference TRBV7-9 and TRBJ2-2, reads DTGVSQNPRHKITKRGQNVTFRCDPISEHNRLYWYRQTLGQGPEFLTYFQNEAQLEKSRLLSDRFSAERPKGSFSTLEIQRTEQGDSAMYLCASSPTPAGVVGELFFGEGSRLTVL.

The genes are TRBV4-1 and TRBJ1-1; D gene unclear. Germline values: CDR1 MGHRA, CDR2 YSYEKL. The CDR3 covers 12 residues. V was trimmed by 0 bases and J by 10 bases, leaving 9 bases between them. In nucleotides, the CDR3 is TGCGCCAGCAGCCAAGATCTGGGCCGAGCTTTCTTT. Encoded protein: CASSQDLGRAFF.

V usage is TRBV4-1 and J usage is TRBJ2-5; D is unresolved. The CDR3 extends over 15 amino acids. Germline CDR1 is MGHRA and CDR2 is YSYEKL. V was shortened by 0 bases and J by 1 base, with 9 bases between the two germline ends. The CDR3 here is CASSQDGQIQETQYF. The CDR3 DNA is TGCGCCAGCAGCCAAGATGGGCAGATCCAAGAGACCCAGTACTTC.

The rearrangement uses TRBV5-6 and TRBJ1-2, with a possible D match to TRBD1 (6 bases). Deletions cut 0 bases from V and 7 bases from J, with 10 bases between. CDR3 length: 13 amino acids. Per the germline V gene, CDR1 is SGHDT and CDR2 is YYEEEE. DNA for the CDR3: TGTGCCAGCAGCTTGGTCAGAGGGGGTGGCTACACCTTC. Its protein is CASSLVRGGGYTF. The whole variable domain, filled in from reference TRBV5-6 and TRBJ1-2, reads DAGVTQSPTHLIKTRGQQVTLRCSPKSGHDTVSWYQQALGQGPQFIFQYYEEEERQRGNFPDRFSGHQFPNYSSELNVNALLLGDSALYLCASSLVRGGGYTFGSGTRLTVV.

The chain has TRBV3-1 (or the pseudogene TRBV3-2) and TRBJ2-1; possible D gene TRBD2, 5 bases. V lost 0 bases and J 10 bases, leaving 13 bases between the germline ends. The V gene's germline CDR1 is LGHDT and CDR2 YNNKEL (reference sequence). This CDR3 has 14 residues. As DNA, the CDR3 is TGTGCCAGCAGCCAAGATATGGTTTCGGGGGAGCAGTTCTTC. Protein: CASSQDMVSGEQFF.

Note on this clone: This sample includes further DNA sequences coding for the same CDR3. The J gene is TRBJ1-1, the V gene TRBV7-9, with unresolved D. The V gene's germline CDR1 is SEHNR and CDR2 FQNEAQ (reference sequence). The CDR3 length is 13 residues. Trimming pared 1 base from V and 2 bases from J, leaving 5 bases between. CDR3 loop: CASSLGQNTEAFF. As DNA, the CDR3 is TGTGCCAGCAGCTTAGGGCAAAACACTGAAGCTTTCTTT.

In DNA form, the CDR3 reads TGTGCCAGCAGTTTATACTTCCCAGATACGCAGTATTTT. Translated, it gives CASSLYFPDTQYF. The chain is built from TRBV27 and TRBJ2-3; D call uncertain. V lost 1 base, J lost 4 bases, and 6 bases lay in between. Germline loops: CDR1 MNHEY, CDR2 SMNVEV (reference sequence). This CDR3 has 13 amino acids.

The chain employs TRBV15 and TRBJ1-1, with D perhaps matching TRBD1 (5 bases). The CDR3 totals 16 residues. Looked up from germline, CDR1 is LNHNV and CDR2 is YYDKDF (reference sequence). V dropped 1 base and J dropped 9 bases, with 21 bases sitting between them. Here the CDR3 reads CATSRAWTPVRRKAFF. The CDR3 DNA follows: TGTGCCACCAGCAGAGCCTGGACACCCGTTAGGAGAAAAGCTTTCTTT.

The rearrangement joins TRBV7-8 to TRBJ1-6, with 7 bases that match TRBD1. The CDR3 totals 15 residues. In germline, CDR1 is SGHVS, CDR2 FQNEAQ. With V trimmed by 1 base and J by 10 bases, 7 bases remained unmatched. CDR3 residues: CASSLGRGLGSPLHF. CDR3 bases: TGTGCCAGCAGCTTAGGAAGGGGGCTCGGGTCACCCCTCCACTTT.

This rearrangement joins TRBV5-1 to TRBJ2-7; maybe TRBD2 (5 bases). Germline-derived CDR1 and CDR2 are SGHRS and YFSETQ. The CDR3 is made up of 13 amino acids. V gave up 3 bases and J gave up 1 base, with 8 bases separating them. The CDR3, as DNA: TGCGCCAGCAGCTCACTAGGATCCTACGAGCAGTACTTC. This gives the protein CASSSLGSYEQYF.

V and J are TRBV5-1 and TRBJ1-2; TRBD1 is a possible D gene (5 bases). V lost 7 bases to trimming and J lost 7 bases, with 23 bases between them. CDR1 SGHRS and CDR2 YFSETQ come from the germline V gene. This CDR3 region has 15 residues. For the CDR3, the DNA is TGCGCCAGCGCCAATGCCTTGGGGCGCCGTAGTGGCTACACCTTC. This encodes CASANALGRRSGYTF.

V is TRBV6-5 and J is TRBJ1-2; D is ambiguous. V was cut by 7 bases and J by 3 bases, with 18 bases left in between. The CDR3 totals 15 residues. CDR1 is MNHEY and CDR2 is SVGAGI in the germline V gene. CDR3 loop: CASTPSSLRYYGYTF. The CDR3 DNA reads TGTGCCAGCACCCCTTCGAGCCTCCGGTACTATGGCTACACCTTC.

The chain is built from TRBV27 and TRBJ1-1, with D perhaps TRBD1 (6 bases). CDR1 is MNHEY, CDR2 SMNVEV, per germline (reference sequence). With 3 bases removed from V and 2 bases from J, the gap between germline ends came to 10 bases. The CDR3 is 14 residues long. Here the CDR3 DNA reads TGTGCCAGCAGTTTCATAGGGGGAAACACTGAAGCTTTCTTT. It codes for CASSFIGGNTEAFF.

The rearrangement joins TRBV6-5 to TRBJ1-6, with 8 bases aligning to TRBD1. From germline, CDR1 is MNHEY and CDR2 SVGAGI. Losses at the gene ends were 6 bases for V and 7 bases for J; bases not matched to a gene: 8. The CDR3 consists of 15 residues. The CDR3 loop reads CASRTQGASNSPLHF. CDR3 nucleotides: TGTGCCAGCAGAACCCAGGGGGCTAGCAATTCACCCCTCCACTTT.

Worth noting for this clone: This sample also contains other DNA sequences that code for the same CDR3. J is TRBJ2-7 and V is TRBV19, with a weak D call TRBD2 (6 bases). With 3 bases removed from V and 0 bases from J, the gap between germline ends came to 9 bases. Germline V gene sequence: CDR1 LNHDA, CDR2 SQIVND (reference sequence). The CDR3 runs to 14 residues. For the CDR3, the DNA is TGTGCCAGTAGTATTACCGGGAGCTCCTACGAGCAGTACTTC. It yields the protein CASSITGSSYEQYF.

The CDR3 spells CASSYQGADYGYTF. CDR3 DNA: TGTGCCAGCAGCTATCAGGGGGCGGACTATGGCTACACCTTC. The chain uses TRBV28 and TRBJ1-2; the match to TRBD1 covers 8 bases. J gave up 3 bases and V 6 bases, and 6 bases lay outside the gene matches. Looked up from germline, CDR1 is MDHEN and CDR2 is SYDVKM. The CDR3 extends over 14 amino acids.

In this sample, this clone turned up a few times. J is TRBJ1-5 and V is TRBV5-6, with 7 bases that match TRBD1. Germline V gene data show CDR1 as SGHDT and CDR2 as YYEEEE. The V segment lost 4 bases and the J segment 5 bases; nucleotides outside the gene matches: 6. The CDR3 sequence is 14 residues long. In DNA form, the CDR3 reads TGTGCCAGCAGCCGGACAGGCAATGATCAGCCCCAGCATTTT. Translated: CASSRTGNDQPQHF.